This TCR beta chain was profiled in a study of T cell responses to AZD1222 COVID-19 vaccine. Study-level points and caveats: After two AZD1222 doses, spike-specific TCR breadth and depth rose versus day 0.

Data came from immunoSEQ multiplex PCR; TCRdb stores just in-frame clones and leaves some out. The data show around 140,000 clones, with over 90% seen just once and about 5% held by the top ten. Details on this clone: The target antigen is unknown.

This TCR was recovered from an adult in good health. Sequenced material: peripheral blood, taken on day 0 of AZD1222 vaccination.

CDR3 protein: CVTEFGVSYGYTF. The CDR3 nucleotides are TGTGTCACAGAGTTCGGGGTTTCGTATGGCTACACCTTC. The chain couples TRBV30 to TRBJ1-2; D not certain. Germline values: CDR1 GTSNPN, CDR2 SVGIG (reference sequence). The CDR3 runs 13 residues.